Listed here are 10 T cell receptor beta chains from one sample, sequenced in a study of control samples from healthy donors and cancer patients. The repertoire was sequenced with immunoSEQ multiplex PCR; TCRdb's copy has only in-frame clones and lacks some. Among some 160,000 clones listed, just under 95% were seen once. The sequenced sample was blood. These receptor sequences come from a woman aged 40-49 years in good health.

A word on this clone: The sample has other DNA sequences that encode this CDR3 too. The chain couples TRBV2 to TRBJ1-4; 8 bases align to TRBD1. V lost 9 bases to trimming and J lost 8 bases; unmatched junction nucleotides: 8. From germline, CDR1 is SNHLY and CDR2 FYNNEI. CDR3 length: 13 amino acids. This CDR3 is CARARGRGEKLFF. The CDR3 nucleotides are TGTGCCAGGGCCAGGGGGCGGGGGGAAAAACTGTTTTTT.

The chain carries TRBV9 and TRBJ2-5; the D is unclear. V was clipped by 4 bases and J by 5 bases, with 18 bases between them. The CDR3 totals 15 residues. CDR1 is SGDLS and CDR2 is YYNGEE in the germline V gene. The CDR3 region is CASSPSDWKAETQYF. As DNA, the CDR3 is TGTGCCAGCAGCCCATCAGACTGGAAAGCGGAGACCCAGTACTTC. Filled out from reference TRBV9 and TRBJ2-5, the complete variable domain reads DSGVTQTPKHLITATGQRVTLRCSPRSGDLSVYWYQQSLDQGLQFLIQYYNGEERAKGNILERFSAQQFPDLHSELNLSSLELGDSALYFCASSPSDWKAETQYFGPGTRLLVL.

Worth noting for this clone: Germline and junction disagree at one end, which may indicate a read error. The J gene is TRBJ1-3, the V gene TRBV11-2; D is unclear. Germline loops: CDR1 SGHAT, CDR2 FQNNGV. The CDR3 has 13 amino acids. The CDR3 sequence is CASSTVTGNTIYF. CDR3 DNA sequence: TGTGCCAGCAGCACCGTTACTGGGAACACCATATATTTT.

CDR3 nucleotide sequence: TGTGCCAGCAGCGACCGACTAGCGGGAGAGACCCAGTACTTC. This gives the protein CASSDRLAGETQYF. The chain uses TRBV9 and TRBJ2-5, with TRBD2 matching 10 bases. CDR1 is SGDLS and CDR2 is YYNGEE in the germline V gene. Trimming took 3 bases from V and 4 from J; bases not matched to a gene: 3. The CDR3 is made up of 14 amino acids.

Written as DNA, the CDR3 is TGTGCCAGCAGCCCGTGGGGAAGCTCTGGAAACACCATATATTTT. This encodes CASSPWGSSGNTIYF. The rearrangement joins TRBV7-9 to TRBJ1-3; no firm D call. Per germline, CDR1 SEHNR and CDR2 FQNEAQ (reference sequence). With 5 bases removed from V and 0 bases from J, the gap between germline ends came to 11 bases. The CDR3 length is 15 residues.

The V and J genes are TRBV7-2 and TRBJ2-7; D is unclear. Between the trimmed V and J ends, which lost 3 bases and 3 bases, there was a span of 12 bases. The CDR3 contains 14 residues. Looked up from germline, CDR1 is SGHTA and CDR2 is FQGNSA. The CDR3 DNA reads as TGTGCCAGCAGCTTGACGAATGCCAACTACGAGCAGTACTTC. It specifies CASSLTNANYEQYF.

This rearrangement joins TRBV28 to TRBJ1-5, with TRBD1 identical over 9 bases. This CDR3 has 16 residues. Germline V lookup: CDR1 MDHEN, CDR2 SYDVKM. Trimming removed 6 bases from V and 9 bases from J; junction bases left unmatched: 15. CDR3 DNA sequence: TGTGCCAGCAGACCGAGGGACAGGGAACGAATCACGCCCCAGCATTTT. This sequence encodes CASRPRDRERITPQHF.

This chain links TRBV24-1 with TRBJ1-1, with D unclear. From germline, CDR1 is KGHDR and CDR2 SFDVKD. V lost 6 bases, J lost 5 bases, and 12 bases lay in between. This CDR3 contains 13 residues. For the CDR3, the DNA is TGTGCCACCAGTTCGGGGTCCCAAACTGAAGCTTTCTTT. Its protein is CATSSGSQTEAFF.

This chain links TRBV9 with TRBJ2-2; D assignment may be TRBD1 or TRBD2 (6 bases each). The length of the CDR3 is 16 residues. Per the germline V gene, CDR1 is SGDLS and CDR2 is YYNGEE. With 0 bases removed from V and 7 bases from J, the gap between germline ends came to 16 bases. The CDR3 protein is CASSVVGGIRFGELFF. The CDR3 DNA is TGTGCCAGCAGCGTAGTGGGGGGCATCAGATTCGGGGAGCTGTTTTTT.

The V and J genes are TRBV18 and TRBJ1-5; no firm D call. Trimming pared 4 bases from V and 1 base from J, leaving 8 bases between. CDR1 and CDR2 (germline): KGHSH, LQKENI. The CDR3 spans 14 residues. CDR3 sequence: CASSQAHSNQPQHF. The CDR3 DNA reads TGTGCCAGCTCACAAGCCCACAGCAATCAGCCCCAGCATTTT.